This T cell receptor delta chain was identified in a study of Vδ1+ human thymocytes. Sequences come from RNA converted to cDNA by reverse transcription. Pooled V-gene forward primers with one constant-region reverse primer generated the CDR3 amplicons by multiplex PCR. TCRdb re-analyzed the multiplex PCR reads via CATT. The table includes 80,000 or so delta-chain clones, roughly a third detected once. The study's findings and limits: About 20% of thymic delta-chain sequences were Vdelta2, with few Vdelta3, unlike blood Vdelta1+ controls. Thymic TRG and TRD repertoires appeared highly polyclonal.

About this clone itself: The antigen remains undetermined.

The CDR3 length is 21 residues. Germline CDR1 reads TSWWSYY; CDR2 reads QGS. The V gene end was trimmed by 4 bases and the J gene end by 2 bases; junction bases not matched to a gene: 23. The sorted cells were CD3+ Vdelta1+ Vdelta2- thymocytes from alphabeta-depleted thymus. What was sequenced was Vdelta1+ gamma-delta thymocytes from the thymus. Subset denoted: FACS-sorted CD3+ TCRalphabeta- TCRVdelta1+ TCRVdelta2- thymocytes. V is TRDV1 and J is TRDJ1; 9 nucleotides line up with TRDD3. The sequence was collected from a boy under three years old who had congenital heart surgery. The CDR3 reads CALGAGLPSLTGGPTTDKLIF. CDR3 bases: TGTGCTCTTGGGGCAGGCCTTCCTTCTCTGACTGGGGGACCTACAACCGATAAACTCATCTTT.